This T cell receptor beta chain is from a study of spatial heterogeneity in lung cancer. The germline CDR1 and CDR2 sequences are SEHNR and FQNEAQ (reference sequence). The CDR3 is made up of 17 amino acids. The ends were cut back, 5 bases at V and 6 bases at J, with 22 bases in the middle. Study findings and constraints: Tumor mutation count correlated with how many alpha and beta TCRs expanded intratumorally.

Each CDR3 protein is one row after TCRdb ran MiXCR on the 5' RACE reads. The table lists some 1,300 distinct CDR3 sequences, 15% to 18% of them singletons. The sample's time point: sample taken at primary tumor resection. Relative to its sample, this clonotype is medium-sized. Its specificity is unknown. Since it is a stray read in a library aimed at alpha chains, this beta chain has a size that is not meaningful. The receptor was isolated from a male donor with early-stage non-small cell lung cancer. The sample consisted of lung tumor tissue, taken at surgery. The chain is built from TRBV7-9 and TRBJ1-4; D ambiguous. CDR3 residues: CASSPDAAVPHHEKLFF. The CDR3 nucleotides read TGTGCCAGCAGCCCCGATGCAGCCGTGCCGCATCATGAAAAACTGTTTTTT.